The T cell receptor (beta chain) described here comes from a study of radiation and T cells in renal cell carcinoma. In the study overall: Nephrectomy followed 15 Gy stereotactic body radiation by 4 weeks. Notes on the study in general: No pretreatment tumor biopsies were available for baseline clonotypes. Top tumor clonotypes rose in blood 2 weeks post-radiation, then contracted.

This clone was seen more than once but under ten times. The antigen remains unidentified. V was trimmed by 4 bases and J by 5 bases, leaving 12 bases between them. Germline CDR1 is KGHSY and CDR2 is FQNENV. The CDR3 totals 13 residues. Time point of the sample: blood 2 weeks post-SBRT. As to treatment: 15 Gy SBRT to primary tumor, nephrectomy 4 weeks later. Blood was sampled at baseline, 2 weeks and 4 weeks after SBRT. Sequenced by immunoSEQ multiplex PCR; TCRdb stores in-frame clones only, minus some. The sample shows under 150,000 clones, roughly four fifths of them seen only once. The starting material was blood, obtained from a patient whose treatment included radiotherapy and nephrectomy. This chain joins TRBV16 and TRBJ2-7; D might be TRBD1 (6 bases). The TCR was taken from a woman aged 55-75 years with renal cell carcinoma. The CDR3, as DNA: TGTGCCAGCAGCCCCTACAGGGTCCACGAGCAGTACTTC. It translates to CASSPYRVHEQYF.